This T cell receptor beta chain derives from a study of T cell responses to AZD1222 COVID-19 vaccine. This clone occurred once. This table comes from immunoSEQ multiplex PCR, and its TCRdb copy is limited to in-frame clones, with some not included. Among about 100,000 clones listed, roughly 85% were seen once. The CDR3 sequence is 14 residues long. The junction had 3 bases not matched to a gene; V was cut back by 4 bases and J by 2 bases. Germline V CDR1 and CDR2: MNHEY, SVGAGI. The gene calls are TRBV6-5 and TRBJ2-7; 9 bases are a match to TRBD1. The material was peripheral blood, obtained 28 days after the second AZD1222 dose. The sequence came from an adult who received the AZD1222 COVID-19 vaccine. Here the CDR3 DNA reads TGTGCCAGCAGTTCCGGACAGGGGCCCTACGAGCAGTACTTC. It is translated as CASSSGQGPYEQYF.